This TCR beta chain was sequenced for a study of HIV-infected patients and healthy controls (TCRdb year 2014). Regarding the complete study: The question the study tested was whether immune perturbation and reconstitution could be captured by deep TCR repertoire sequencing of small blood samples from HIV patients. The research as a whole found: Rare events from HIV-infected data received too much weight under size-matching, and comparisons were complicated by unequal numbers of distinct sequences between patients and controls. The study cohorts differed slightly in age and sex profile, but those differences did not account for the observed differences in diversity. Processing included only sixteen HIV-infected individuals, and this was regarded by the authors as a major limit on how widely the findings apply. The study did not determine donor HLA types. In HIV-infected patients, the apparent post-therapy recovery of the Gini index was not replicated in size-matched repertoire data. Oligoclonality may be reflected in the significantly higher mean Gini indices of HIV-infected repertoires compared with controls. In the samples, alpha-beta chain pairing was left undetermined. Both the Jaccard index and the count of highly shared sequences showed that healthy controls shared more CDR3s between individuals than HIV+ patients did. Alpha-chain CDR3s from MAIT cells appeared at high frequency in healthy controls but were severely depleted in HIV+ repertoires. Mean usage differed significantly between HIV-infected patients and controls for eight alpha and eight beta V genes. Using whole blood restricted sequencing depth and prevented separating the dynamics of distinct T-cell subpopulations. During therapy, a significant decrease in frequency was seen for HIV-associated CDR3s, whereas no significant change was found for CMV-associated CDR3s, although most of them became more frequent. Healthy control repertoires showed roughly threefold more distinct CDR3s and higher Shannon diversity than untreated HIV+ repertoires.

Whole blood was used without cell fractionation, so the repertoire reflected all unsorted peripheral T cells. About 9 uninfected healthy donors were sampled as controls, a few of whom were sampled twice roughly three months apart. A roughly 2.5 ml sample of peripheral blood was drawn into Tempus tubes for RNA extraction. Residual genomic DNA was removed with the TURBO-DNase kit and globin mRNA was depleted with GLOBINclear. Using SuperScript III with primers targeting the alpha and beta constant regions, 400 to 550 ng of RNA was reverse transcribed. Alpha and beta chain libraries were generated separately via chain-specific third strand synthesis with multiplexing indices. The protocol used a single primer pair to amplify all rearrangements within a chain, which avoided primer bias, and attached molecular barcodes to each cDNA molecule. Purified cDNA was ligated with T4 RNA Ligase 1 onto a 5' RACE adapter bearing a random hexamer and the SP2 sequencing primer site. The authors primed second strand synthesis from the SP2 site with Phusion polymerase and used slow temperature ramps to favor optimal annealing. Each molecule's 12-nucleotide barcode consisted of two random hexamer sequences, both added before amplification and joined together. P5 and P7 adapter elements plus a second index were added in a short first PCR, which was followed by an approximately 20-cycle amplification PCR with P5s and P7 primers. Libraries received around 29 PCR cycles in total, were quantified on a Qubit, sized on a Bioanalyzer, and diluted to about 4 nM. The normalized libraries were sequenced on an Illumina MiSeq using 2 x 250 paired-end kits. Into approximately 9.3 ul Tris-Cl, the reverse transcription reactions were eluted following cleanup on MinElute columns. Adapter ligations ran for roughly 21 hours at 16 degrees C and were afterwards cleaned with AMPure XP beads at a 1:1 ratio. As for the authors' bioinformatics: A modified Decombinator processed the demultiplexed FASTQ files and output V, J, insert and barcode information. Any sequence that shared a barcode yet differed from the dominant sequence was discarded as an error, and the number of original cDNA molecules was estimated by counting barcodes clustered at Levenshtein distance 3. For downstream analyses, the R packages ineq, vegan, igraph and RCytoscape were used, along with IMGT nomenclature and CDR3 definitions. The authors computed V gene usage over distinct sequences and counted each TCR a single time to avoid skew from clonal expansion. Similarity networks connected unique CDR3 amino acid sequences within a donor whenever two sequences differed by a single Levenshtein edit. In the repertoires, a search was made for a compiled set of published HIV-specific CDR3s (around 95 alpha, several hundred beta) and CMV-specific CDR3s (approximately 13 alpha, approximately 250 beta). It was shown by random subsampling to size-matched repertoires that the decreased diversity of patients was not caused by their lower sequence numbers. TCRdb reprocessing: public reads trimmed at Q25 with fastp, clones called with MiXCR, in-frame beta chains kept. Each entry merges the rows of one CDR3 protein and shows their most common DNA and genes. TCRdb's processing, not the authors', yielded these V and J calls. The sample records roughly 16,000 distinct CDR3 sequences, around 5.5% of which are singletons. The ten most abundant clones make up under 2.5% of the sample.

After removal of 5 bases from V and 3 bases from J, the junction retains 3 bases not matched to a gene. Reading the germline V gene gives CDR1 SGHTA and CDR2 FQGNSA. From the cysteine up to the phenylalanine, the CDR3 has a length of 15 residues. Of all the DNA, just the CDR3 is kept, 45 bases in frame from base 1. This clonotype has at least ten counts. Its antigen is currently not known. Nothing much larger sits one base from this clone, and base qualities are not available. The sequenced material came from blood. Here the chain combines TRBV7-2 and TRBJ2-3; TRBD2 lines up with 12 middle nucleotides. The TCR comes from an adult in good health. The nucleotide sequence is given as TGTGCCAGCAGCGGACTAGCGGGGCTAACAGATACGCAGTATTTT. This encodes CASSGLAGLTDTQYF.